This TCR beta chain was retrieved from a study of T cell repertoires in cytomegalovirus infection. Whole-study context: Shared public TCR beta signatures pointed to both CMV infection and a matching HLA type. Study-level findings and limits: Across the ex vivo response, the dominant clonotypes were HLA-C-restricted CMV-specific TCR beta clonotypes. Of the TCR beta families, the public ones yielded a cumulative frequency that identified carriers of CMV plus the relevant HLA.

A single record per CDR3 protein comes from TCRdb applying MiXCR to the reads. This sample has hundreds of thousands of distinct CDR3 sequences, with approximately 10% found just once. This clonotype was seen ten or more times. Its target is unknown. The V and J ends lost 3 bases and 0 bases, in that order; junction bases with no gene match: 11. Germline assignment: CDR1 DFQATT and CDR2 SNEGSKA (reference sequence). The CDR3 is 16 residues long. The clonotype was recovered from a human donor in good health (CMV status not recorded). Some clones in this sample may be carry-over from other donors' samples. The sample was PBMCs. The V and J genes are TRBV20-1 and TRBJ2-7, with TRBD1 identical over 7 bases. The CDR3 DNA sequence: TGCAGTGCTAGGGAACAAGGGGGCCAAAGCTCCTACGAGCAGTACTTC. It is translated as CSAREQGGQSSYEQYF.